This record looks at one T cell receptor beta chain sequence and its context. Its specificity is unknown. These data come from a study of response to subunit inactivated influenza vaccine. The CDR3 is 14 amino acids. V was clipped by 7 bases and J by 2 bases; unmatched bases: 7. Germline assignment: CDR1 WNHNN and CDR2 SYGVQD (reference sequence). TCRdb itself ran the RT-PCR reads through MiXCR, one entry per CDR3 protein. The sample holds almost 250,000 distinct CDR3 sequences, 9% to 15% seen once. Findings of the study overall: After each seasonal influenza vaccination, few new T cells are recruited, the authors suggested.

The sample in question was non-naive T cells sorted from PBMCs, obtained 14 to 15 days before vaccination. This receptor was taken from a man aged 50-60 years who received an inactivated influenza vaccine. The chain combines TRBV10-1 with TRBJ1-1, with TRBD1 identical over 7 bases. This CDR3 is CASKAGTANTEAFF. CDR3 coding DNA: TGCGCCAGCAAGGCCGGGACAGCAAACACTGAAGCTTTCTTT.